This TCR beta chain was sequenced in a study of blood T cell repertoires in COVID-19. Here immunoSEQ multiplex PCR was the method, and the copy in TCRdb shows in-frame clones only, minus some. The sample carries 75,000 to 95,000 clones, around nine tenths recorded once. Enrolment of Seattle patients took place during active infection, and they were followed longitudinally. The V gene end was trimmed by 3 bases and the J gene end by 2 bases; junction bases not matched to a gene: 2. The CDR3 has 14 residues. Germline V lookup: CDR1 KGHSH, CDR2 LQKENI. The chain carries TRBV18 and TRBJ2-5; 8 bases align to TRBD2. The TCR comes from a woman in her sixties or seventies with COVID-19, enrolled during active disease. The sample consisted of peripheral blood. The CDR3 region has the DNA TGTGCCAGCTCACCCCGGGGGGGTCAAGAGACCCAGTACTTC. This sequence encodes CASSPRGGQETQYF.